The rows below give T cell receptor beta chains drawn from one sample of a study of post-analysis software for immune sequencing data. TCRdb processed the PCR reads anew with MiXCR; each CDR3 protein has one entry. The table has around 700,000 distinct CDR3 sequences, over 45% seen once. Material for sequencing was blood. The receptors here all came from a girl aged 2 to 10 with multiple sclerosis. The conserved cysteine and the conserved F or W are not part of the CDR3 here. Each record gives: J gene, CDR3 length, V gene, CDR3 protein.

TRBJ2-1	12	TRBV20-1	SAGAGRIANEQF
TRBJ2-7	12	TRBV11-2	ASSPGTGRNEQY
NA	14	TRBV2	ASSLSTGLGRETQY
TRBJ2-5	13	TRBV9	ASSVAGTVQETQY
TRBJ2-5	11	TRBV2	ASSRDFGETQY
TRBJ2-6	15	TRBV28	ASSLIVQGPVANVLT
TRBJ1-2	9	TRBV12-3/TRBV12-4	AQETAYGYT
TRBJ2-5	13	TRBV4-1	ASSQEGSPQETQY
TRBJ2-5	12	TRBV7-9	ASSFLAYSETQY
TRBJ2-2	14	TRBV11-1	ASSLYSGTVTGELF
TRBJ2-1	8	TRBV20-1	SAAGIEQF
TRBJ2-1	14	TRBV12-3/TRBV12-4	ASSGRDLAGNNEQF
TRBJ2-7	14	TRBV10-2	ASSEYGTSAFYEQY
TRBJ2-3	14	TRBV20-1	SASPLWDTNTDTQY
TRBJ2-1	12	TRBV29-1	SVEDGAGTDEQF
TRBJ2-1	14	TRBV4-3	ASSQEPGSAYNEQF